This T cell receptor (beta chain) was obtained from a study of blood T cell repertoires in COVID-19. About the study: PBMCs, B-cell-depleted T cells, or T cells provided the cDNA or gDNA that made up the material.

The CDR3 is 13 amino acids. Trimming removed 5 bases at V and 3 bases at J, with 8 bases between. The germline gives CDR1 LGHDT, CDR2 YNNKEL (reference sequence). Source study methods: Reference gene primer amplification gave nucleated cell count estimates. The assay was immunoSEQ multiplex PCR, and TCRdb's table has in-frame clones only and misses some. Clonal size and the V and J genes are those of that table, whereas D and trimming came from the DNA. The table lists roughly 70,000 clones, approximately 83% of them singletons, with about 4.3% in the top ten. V gene TRBV3-1 (or the pseudogene TRBV3-2) combines with J gene TRBJ1-5; weak D call: TRBD1 (6 bases). This sequence was found in a woman aged 60-75 years with acute or convalescent COVID-19. The sample comprised peripheral blood. This chain's CDR3 is CASSGTNNQPQHF. The DNA of the CDR3 is TGTGCCAGCAGCGGGACAAACAATCAGCCCCAGCATTTT.